The rows below give T cell receptor beta chains drawn from one sample of a study of blood T cell repertoires in COVID-19. TCRdb's table, derived via immunoSEQ multiplex PCR, lists solely in-frame clones and lacks some. The data contain around 300,000 clones, 88% of them seen just once; the ten biggest clones take up about 3%. Input material: PBMCs or T cells enriched from blood (not recorded which). These receptors came from a woman aged 45-65 years who had recovered from COVID-19. Both conserved end residues are part of each CDR3. The D gene is left open where the match is weak. A clone size is listed for some rows: how often the clone was seen (once, few, many), or a class if it is expanded.

CDR3 DNA	CDR3 protein	J gene	D gene	V gene	clone size
TGTGCCAGCAGCGTATCTAGCGGGAGAACAGATACGCAGTATTTT	CASSVSSGRTDTQYF	TRBJ2-3	TRBD2	TRBV9	-
TGCGCCAGCAGCCGGGACAGGGGAGGAACTGAAGCTTTCTTT	CASSRDRGGTEAFF	TRBJ1-1	TRBD1	TRBV5-1	-
TGTGCCAGCAGCCTAAAAACAGGGAACAATGAGCAGTTCTTC	CASSLKTGNNEQFF	TRBJ2-1	-	TRBV4-2	-
TGCGCCAGCAGCCAGCCTTTGGAGGGGTTACTCAATCAGCCCCAGCATTTT	CASSQPLEGLLNQPQHF	TRBJ1-5	-	TRBV4-1	-
TGCGCCAGCAGCCAAGATTTGAGGGCGAGAGGGACTGAAGCTTTCTTT	CASSQDLRARGTEAFF	TRBJ1-1	-	TRBV4-3	-
TGCGCCAGCAGCCAAGATCAAGGGACAGCGTATGGCTACACCTTC	CASSQDQGTAYGYTF	TRBJ1-2	TRBD1	TRBV4-3	-
TGCGCCAGCAGCCAAGATTACCAGGGGGCGGTTGGCTATGGCTACACCTTC	CASSQDYQGAVGYGYTF	TRBJ1-2	TRBD1	TRBV4-3	-
TGTGCCAGCAGTTTTTTGCCGGGTTCTTATGGCTACACCTTC	CASSFLPGSYGYTF	TRBJ1-2	-	TRBV28	-
TGTGCCAGCAGCTTAGGATTGACAGGAGGCACAGATACGCAGTATTTT	CASSLGLTGGTDTQYF	TRBJ2-3	-	TRBV7-3	-
TGTGCCACCAGCCAGAGGACTAGCGGTCCCCAAGAGACCCAGTACTTC	CATSQRTSGPQETQYF	TRBJ2-5	TRBD2	TRBV15	-
TGTGCCAGCAGCGTCACTAGCGGTAGCACAGATACGCAGTATTTT	CASSVTSGSTDTQYF	TRBJ2-3	TRBD2	TRBV11-2	-
TGTGCCAGTGCGGGTGGAACCAAAAACATTCAGTACTTC	CASAGGTKNIQYF	TRBJ2-4	-	TRBV28	-
TGTGCCAGCAGTGGAGATGCGAACACCGGGGAGCTGTTTTTT	CASSGDANTGELFF	TRBJ2-2	-	TRBV7-2	once
TGTGCCAGCAGCCCGAGCGGTGGGAGGGCCAGAAATGAGCAGTTCTTC	CASSPSGGRARNEQFF	TRBJ2-1	TRBD2	TRBV2	-
TGTGCCAGCAGTTCTACCAGGGTGTCGGTACGAGAAAAACTGTTTTTT	CASSSTRVSVREKLFF	TRBJ1-4	-	TRBV27	-
TGTGCCAGCAGTTTGAGTAGCGGATCAATTGAGCAGTTCTTC	CASSLSSGSIEQFF	TRBJ2-1	-	TRBV6-5	once
TGTGCCAGCAGCTTATTAGCTGAAGCTTTCTTT	CASSLLAEAFF	TRBJ1-1	-	TRBV11-2	-
TGTGCCAGCAGCCCACAGGTCTCTGGAAACACCATATATTTT	CASSPQVSGNTIYF	TRBJ1-3	-	TRBV7-2	-
TGTGCCAGCAGCCAGGGGCATGATTCACCCCTCCACTTT	CASSQGHDSPLHF	TRBJ1-6	-	TRBV3-1/TRBV3-2	-
TGCAGCGTTAAGGGGGCAGGCCTTTCGAACACCGGGGAGCTGTTTTTT	CSVKGAGLSNTGELFF	TRBJ2-2	TRBD1	TRBV29-1	-
TGTGCCAGCAGCTTAAACGGCGGCCCGGTGGCCGATACGCAGTATTTT	CASSLNGGPVADTQYF	TRBJ2-3	-	TRBV7-3	-
TGCAGCGTTGAAGATCCTAGCGGGACTCTCTACGAGCAGTACTTC	CSVEDPSGTLYEQYF	TRBJ2-7	TRBD2	TRBV29-1	-
TGTGCCAGCAGCCAAGGGGCGGGAGGTTTATATGAGCAGTTCTTC	CASSQGAGGLYEQFF	TRBJ2-1	TRBD2	TRBV4-2	-
TGCGCCAGCAGTAAGGGACAGGGGGCGGACATTCAGTACTTC	CASSKGQGADIQYF	TRBJ2-4	TRBD1	TRBV5-1	-
TGTGCCAGCAACGGCGCAGGGGAAAGTAGAAACACCATATATTTT	CASNGAGESRNTIYF	TRBJ1-3	-	TRBV7-8	once
TGCGCCAGCAGCTTGTCTAGCGGGAACACCGGGGAGCTGTTTTTT	CASSLSSGNTGELFF	TRBJ2-2	TRBD2	TRBV5-1	-
TGTGCCAGCAGCCGGGGACAGAGCAATCAGCCCCAGCATTTT	CASSRGQSNQPQHF	TRBJ1-5	TRBD1	TRBV6-2/TRBV6-3	-